A single sample gave rise to the 9 T cell receptor beta chains below, sequenced in a study of T cell responses to AZD1222 COVID-19 vaccine. Generated by immunoSEQ multiplex PCR, the TCRdb table keeps only in-frame clones and is missing some. The top ten hold around 4.5% of the sample, which has roughly 110,000 clones, 87% seen once. This specimen consisted of peripheral blood, obtained 28 days after the second AZD1222 dose. These receptor sequences come from an adult who received the AZD1222 COVID-19 vaccine.

The chain has TRBV9 and TRBJ1-3; no reliable D call. CDR3 length: 16 residues. Trimming pared 0 bases from V and 1 base from J, leaving 11 bases between. Per the germline V gene, CDR1 is SGDLS and CDR2 is YYNGEE. CDR3 sequence: CASSVAGGRSGNTIYF. As DNA, the CDR3 is TGTGCCAGCAGCGTAGCGGGCGGCCGATCTGGAAACACCATATATTTT.

The rearrangement joins TRBV5-1 to TRBJ1-2; the match to TRBD1 covers 12 bases. The germline V gene has CDR1 SGHRS and CDR2 YFSETQ. The CDR3 is 15 residues long. J gave up 6 bases and V 0 bases, and 3 bases lay outside the gene matches. The CDR3 nucleotides read TGCGCCAGCAGCTTGGCCGGGACAGGGGGCGATGGCTACACCTTC. Its translation: CASSLAGTGGDGYTF.

The chain uses TRBV4-3 and TRBJ1-1; D may be TRBD1 (6 bases). The germline CDR1 and CDR2 sequences are LGHNA and YSLEER. V was cut by 5 bases and J by 1 base, with 11 bases left in between. CDR3 length equals 14 residues. The chain's CDR3 is CASSVGQSNTEAFF. The DNA of the CDR3 is TGCGCCAGCAGCGTCGGACAGTCGAACACTGAAGCTTTCTTT.

The chain carries TRBV7-8 and TRBJ2-3, with 14 bases identical to TRBD2. This CDR3 comprises 17 residues. Germline lookup yields CDR1 SGHVS and CDR2 FQNEAQ. The junction had 6 bases not matched to a gene; V was cut back by 4 bases and J by 3 bases. Here the CDR3 reads CASSSARTSGGTDTQYF. DNA of the CDR3: TGTGCCAGCAGCTCCGCAAGGACTAGCGGGGGGACAGATACGCAGTATTTT.

The chain couples TRBV13 to TRBJ2-7; TRBD1 aligns across 12 bases. There are 16 residues in the CDR3. Unmatched junction bases numbered 10, after V lost 4 bases and J lost 6 bases. Per the germline V gene, CDR1 is PRHDT and CDR2 is FYEKMQ (reference sequence). For the CDR3, the DNA is TGTGCCAGCAGCTACAGGGGACAGGGGGCGTCGAGCGAGCAGTACTTC. Protein sequence: CASSYRGQGASSEQYF.

The chain links TRBV2 to TRBJ1-2, with TRBD1 identical over 7 bases. The V gene's germline CDR1 is SNHLY and CDR2 FYNNEI. V shed 5 bases, J shed 4 bases, and the junction held 10 bases outside the gene matches. The CDR3 consists of 15 residues. This chain's CDR3 is CASSPVGTVGYGYTF. The DNA of the CDR3 is TGTGCCAGCAGTCCTGTCGGGACAGTAGGCTATGGCTACACCTTC.

The chain is built from TRBV24-1 and TRBJ2-1, with 7 bases aligning to TRBD1. Germline CDR1 reads KGHDR; CDR2 reads SFDVKD. The CDR3 runs to 16 residues. Germline trimming cut 4 bases from V and 0 bases from J; bases unmatched to any gene: 5. The CDR3 is CATSESRDSSYNEQFF. DNA of the CDR3: TGTGCCACCAGTGAATCCAGGGACAGCTCCTACAATGAGCAGTTCTTC.

V usage is TRBV6-5 and J usage is TRBJ1-2; D remains ambiguous. Germline CDR1 is MNHEY and CDR2 is SVGAGI. The CDR3 contains 16 residues. V dropped 0 bases and J dropped 4 bases, with 15 bases sitting between them. The CDR3 DNA reads as TGTGCCAGCAGTTACTCTGGGCCTCAGCGCAGCTATGGCTACACCTTC. This encodes CASSYSGPQRSYGYTF.

The rearrangement joins TRBV29-1 to TRBJ2-7; TRBD1 aligns across 9 bases. V shed 2 bases, J shed 1 base, and the junction held 3 bases outside the gene matches. The CDR3 has 14 amino acids. Germline CDR1 reads SQVTM; CDR2 reads ANQGSEA. The CDR3 nucleotides are TGCAGCGTTGAAACGGGGACAGGGTCCTACGAGCAGTACTTC. As protein: CSVETGTGSYEQYF.